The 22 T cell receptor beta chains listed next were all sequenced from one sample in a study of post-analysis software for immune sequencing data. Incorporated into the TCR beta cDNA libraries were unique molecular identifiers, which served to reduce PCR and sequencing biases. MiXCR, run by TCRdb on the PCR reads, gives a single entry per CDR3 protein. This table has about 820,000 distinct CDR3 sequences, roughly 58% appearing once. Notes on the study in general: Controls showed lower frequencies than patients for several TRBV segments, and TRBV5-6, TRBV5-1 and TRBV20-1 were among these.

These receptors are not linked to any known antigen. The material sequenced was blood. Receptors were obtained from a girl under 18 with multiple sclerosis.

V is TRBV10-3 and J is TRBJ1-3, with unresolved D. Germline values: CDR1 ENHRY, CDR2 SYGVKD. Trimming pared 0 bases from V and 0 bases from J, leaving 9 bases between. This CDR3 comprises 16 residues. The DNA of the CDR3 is TGTGCCATCAGTGAGTCGGCTATTAGCTCTGGAAACACCATATATTTT. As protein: CAISESAISSGNTIYF.

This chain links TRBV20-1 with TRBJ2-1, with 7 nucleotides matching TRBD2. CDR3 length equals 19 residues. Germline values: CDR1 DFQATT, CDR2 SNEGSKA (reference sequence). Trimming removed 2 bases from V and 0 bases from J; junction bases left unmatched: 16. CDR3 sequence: CSARSLPSGAPPSYNEQFF. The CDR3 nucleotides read TGCAGTGCTAGAAGTTTGCCTAGCGGAGCCCCTCCCTCCTACAATGAGCAGTTCTTC.

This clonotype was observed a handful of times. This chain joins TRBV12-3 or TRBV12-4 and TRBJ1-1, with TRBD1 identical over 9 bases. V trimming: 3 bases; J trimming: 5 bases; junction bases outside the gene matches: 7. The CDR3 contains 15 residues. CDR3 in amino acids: CASSFTGTGRTEAFF. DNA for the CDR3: TGTGCCAGCAGTTTTACCGGGACAGGGAGGACTGAAGCTTTCTTT.

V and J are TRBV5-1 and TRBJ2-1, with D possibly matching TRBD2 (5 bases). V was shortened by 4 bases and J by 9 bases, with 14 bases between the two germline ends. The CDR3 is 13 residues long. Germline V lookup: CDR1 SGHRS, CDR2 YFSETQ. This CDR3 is CASSQEARSEQFF. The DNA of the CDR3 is TGCGCCAGCAGCCAGGAGGCTAGAAGTGAGCAGTTCTTC.

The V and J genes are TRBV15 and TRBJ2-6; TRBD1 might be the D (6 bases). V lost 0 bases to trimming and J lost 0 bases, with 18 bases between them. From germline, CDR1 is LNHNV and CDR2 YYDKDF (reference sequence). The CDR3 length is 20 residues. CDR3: CATSRDLWARGASGANVLTF. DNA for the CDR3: TGTGCCACCAGCAGAGATTTATGGGCCAGGGGAGCCTCTGGGGCCAACGTCCTGACTTTC.

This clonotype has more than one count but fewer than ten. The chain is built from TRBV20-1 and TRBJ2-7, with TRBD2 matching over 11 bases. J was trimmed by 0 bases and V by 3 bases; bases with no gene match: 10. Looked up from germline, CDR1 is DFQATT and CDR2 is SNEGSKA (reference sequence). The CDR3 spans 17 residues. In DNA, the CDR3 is TGCAGTGCTAGCCGATTTACGACTAGCGGGGCCTCCTACGAGCAGTACTTC. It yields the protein CSASRFTTSGASYEQYF.

This CDR3 reads CSAASEKLFF. CDR3 in DNA: TGCAGTGCTGCCAGTGAAAAACTGTTTTTT. The chain is built from TRBV20-1 and TRBJ1-4; D is unresolved. This CDR3 has 10 amino acids. V was trimmed by 5 bases and J by 7 bases, leaving 5 bases between them. Germline CDR1 DFQATT, CDR2 SNEGSKA (reference sequence).

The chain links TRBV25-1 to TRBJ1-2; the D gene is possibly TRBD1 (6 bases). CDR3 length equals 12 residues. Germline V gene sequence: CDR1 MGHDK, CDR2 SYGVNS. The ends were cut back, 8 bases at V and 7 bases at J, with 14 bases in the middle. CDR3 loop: CASSDRSGGYTF. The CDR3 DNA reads TGTGCCAGCTCCGACAGGTCGGGTGGCTACACCTTC.

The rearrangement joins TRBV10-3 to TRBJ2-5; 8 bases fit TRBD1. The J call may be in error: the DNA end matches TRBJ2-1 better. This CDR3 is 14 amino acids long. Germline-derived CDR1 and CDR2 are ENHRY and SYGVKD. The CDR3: CAISAGGARETQFF. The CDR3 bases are TGTGCCATCAGCGCAGGGGGCGCGAGGGAGACCCAGTTCTTC.

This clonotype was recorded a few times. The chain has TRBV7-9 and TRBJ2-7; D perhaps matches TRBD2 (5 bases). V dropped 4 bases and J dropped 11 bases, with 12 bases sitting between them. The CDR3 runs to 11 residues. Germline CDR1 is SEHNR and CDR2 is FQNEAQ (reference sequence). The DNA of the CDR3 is TGTGCCAGCAGCTCCTACGGGGTCGAGTACTTC. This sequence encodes CASSSYGVEYF.

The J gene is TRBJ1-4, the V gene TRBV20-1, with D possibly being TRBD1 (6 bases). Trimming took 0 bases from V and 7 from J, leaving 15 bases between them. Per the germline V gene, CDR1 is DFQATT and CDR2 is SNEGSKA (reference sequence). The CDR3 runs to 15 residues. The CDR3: CSARDQRQAAEKLFF. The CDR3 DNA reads TGCAGTGCTAGAGATCAGAGACAGGCGGCTGAAAAACTGTTTTTT.

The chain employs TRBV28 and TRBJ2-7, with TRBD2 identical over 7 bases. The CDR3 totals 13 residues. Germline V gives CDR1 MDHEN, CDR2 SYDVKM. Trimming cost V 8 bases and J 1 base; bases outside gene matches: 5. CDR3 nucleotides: TGTGCCAGCGGTCGGGAGGAATCCTACGAGCAGTACTTC. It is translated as CASGREESYEQYF.

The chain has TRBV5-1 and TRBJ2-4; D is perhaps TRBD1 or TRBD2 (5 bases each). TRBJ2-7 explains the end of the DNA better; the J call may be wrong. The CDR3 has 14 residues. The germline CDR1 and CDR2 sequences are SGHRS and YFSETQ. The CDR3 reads CASSLDSGLYEQYF. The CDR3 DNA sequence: TGCGCCAGCAGCCTTGACAGCGGACTCTACGAGCAGTACTTC.

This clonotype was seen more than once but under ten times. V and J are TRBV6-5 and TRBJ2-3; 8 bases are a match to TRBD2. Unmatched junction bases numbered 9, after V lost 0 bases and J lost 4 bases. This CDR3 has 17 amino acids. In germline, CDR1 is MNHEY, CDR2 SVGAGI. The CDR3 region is CASSYSPGGRAPDTQYF. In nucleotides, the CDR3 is TGTGCCAGCAGTTACTCCCCGGGGGGGAGGGCCCCAGATACGCAGTATTTT.

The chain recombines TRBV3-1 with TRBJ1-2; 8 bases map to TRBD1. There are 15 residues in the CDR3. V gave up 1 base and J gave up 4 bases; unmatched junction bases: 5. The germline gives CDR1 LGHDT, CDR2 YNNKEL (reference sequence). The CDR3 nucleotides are TGTGCCAGCAGCCAAGGGACAGGGTCGACCTATGGCTACACCTTC. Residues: CASSQGTGSTYGYTF.

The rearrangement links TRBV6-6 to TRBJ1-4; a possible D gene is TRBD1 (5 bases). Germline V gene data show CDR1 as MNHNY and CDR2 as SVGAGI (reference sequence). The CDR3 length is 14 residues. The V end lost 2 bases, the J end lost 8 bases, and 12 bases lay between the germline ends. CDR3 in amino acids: CASSYGGVGEKLFF. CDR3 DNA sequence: TGTGCCAGCAGTTACGGGGGAGTCGGGGAAAAACTGTTTTTT.

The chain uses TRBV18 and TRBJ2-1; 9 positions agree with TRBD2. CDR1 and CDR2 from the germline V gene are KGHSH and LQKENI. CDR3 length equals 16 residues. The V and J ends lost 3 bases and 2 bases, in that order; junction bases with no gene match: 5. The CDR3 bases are TGTGCCAGCTCACCGGGGACTAGCCAAGCCTACAATGAGCAGTTCTTC. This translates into CASSPGTSQAYNEQFF.

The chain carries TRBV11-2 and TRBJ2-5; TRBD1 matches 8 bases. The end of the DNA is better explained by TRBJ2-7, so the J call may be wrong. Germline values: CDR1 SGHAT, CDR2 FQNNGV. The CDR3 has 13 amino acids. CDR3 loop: CASSSTTGVEQYF. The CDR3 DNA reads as TGTGCCAGCAGCTCCACGACAGGGGTCGAGCAGTACTTC.

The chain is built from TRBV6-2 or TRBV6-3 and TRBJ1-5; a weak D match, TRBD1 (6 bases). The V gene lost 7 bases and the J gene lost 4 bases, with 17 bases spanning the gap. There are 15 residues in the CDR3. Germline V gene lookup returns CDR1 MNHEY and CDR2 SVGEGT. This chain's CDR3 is CASNSDRWGNQPQHF. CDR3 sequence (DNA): TGTGCCAGCAACTCTGACAGGTGGGGGAATCAGCCCCAGCATTTT.

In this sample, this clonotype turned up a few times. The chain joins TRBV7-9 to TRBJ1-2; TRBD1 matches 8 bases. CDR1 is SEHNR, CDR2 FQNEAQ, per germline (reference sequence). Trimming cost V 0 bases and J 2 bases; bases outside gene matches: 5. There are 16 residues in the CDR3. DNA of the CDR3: TGTGCCAGCAGCTTAGCTGGACAGGGTTTGAACTATGGCTACACCTTC. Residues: CASSLAGQGLNYGYTF.

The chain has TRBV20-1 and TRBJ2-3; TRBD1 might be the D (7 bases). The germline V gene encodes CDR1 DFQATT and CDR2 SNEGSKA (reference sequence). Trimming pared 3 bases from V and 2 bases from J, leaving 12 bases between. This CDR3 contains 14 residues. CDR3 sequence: CSASRRGVTDTQYF. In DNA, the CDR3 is TGCAGTGCTAGCCGCAGGGGGGTCACAGATACGCAGTATTTT.

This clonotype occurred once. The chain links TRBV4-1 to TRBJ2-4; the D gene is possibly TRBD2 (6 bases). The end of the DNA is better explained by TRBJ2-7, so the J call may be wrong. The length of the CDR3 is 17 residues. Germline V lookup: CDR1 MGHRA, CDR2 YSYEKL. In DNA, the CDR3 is TGCGCCAGCAGCCAGGAGGGGTCGGGACCACCCTCCTACGAGCAGTACTTC. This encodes CASSQEGSGPPSYEQYF.